These T cell receptor beta chains were read from a single sample in a study of blood T cell repertoires in COVID-19. Assay: immunoSEQ multiplex PCR; the TCRdb copy retains only in-frame clones and omits some. Of approximately 400,000 clones listed, about 90% are singletons. The sample was peripheral blood. These receptors all come from a man aged 35 to 55 with acute or convalescent COVID-19. Both conserved end residues are part of each CDR3. D genes are given only for firm matches. Size is stated for part of the rows, as once, few or many counts, or as a class when the clone is expanded.

j_call,v_call,d_call,clone_size,cdr3_aa,cdr3_nt
TRBJ2-5,TRBV18,TRBD2,once,CASSPGLAEMMIETQYF,TGTGCCAGCTCACCCGGACTAGCGGAGATGATGATTGAGACCCAGTACTTC
TRBJ2-5,TRBV7-8,TRBD1,-,CASSISRDRGRRETQYF,TGTGCCAGCAGCATCTCCCGGGACAGGGGGCGTCGAGAGACCCAGTACTTC
TRBJ2-7,TRBV9,-,few,CASSARTPYEQYF,TGTGCCAGCAGCGCAAGGACACCCTACGAGCAGTACTTC
TRBJ2-7,TRBV11-3,-,few,CASSLTGWSYEQYF,TGTGCCAGCAGCTTAACAGGATGGTCCTACGAGCAGTACTTC
TRBJ1-1,TRBV6-1,-,-,CASSEITPGGNTEAFF,TGTGCCAGCAGTGAAATAACACCCGGAGGGAACACTGAAGCTTTCTTT
TRBJ1-5,TRBV4-3,TRBD1,-,CASSLEGQAGQPQHF,TGCGCCAGCAGCCTAGAGGGACAGGCCGGTCAGCCCCAGCATTTT
TRBJ1-2,TRBV28,-,-,CASSLKGVQEPYGYTF,TGTGCCAGCAGTTTAAAGGGGGTACAGGAACCCTATGGCTACACCTTC
TRBJ1-4,TRBV9,-,-,CASSVGTGENEKLFF,TGTGCCAGCAGCGTAGGAACAGGCGAAAATGAAAAACTGTTTTTT
TRBJ2-2,TRBV4-1,TRBD2,-,CASSQGWTSGRANTGELFF,TGCGCCAGCAGCCAAGGTTGGACTAGCGGGAGGGCCAACACCGGGGAGCTGTTTTTT
TRBJ2-7,TRBV19,-,-,CASRAGDLKSSYEQYF,TGTGCCAGTCGAGCCGGAGATTTGAAAAGCTCCTACGAGCAGTACTTC
TRBJ2-1,TRBV11-2,-,-,CASSFQRNEQFF,TGTGCCAGCAGCTTCCAGCGGAATGAGCAGTTCTTC
TRBJ2-3,TRBV5-1,TRBD1,-,CASSNGTGGFWTQYF,TGCGCCAGCAGCAACGGGACAGGGGGCTTCTGGACGCAGTATTTT
TRBJ2-5,TRBV7-9,TRBD1,-,CASSGQGGETQYF,TGTGCCAGCAGCGGACAGGGTGGGGAGACCCAGTACTTC
TRBJ2-2,TRBV11-2,-,-,CASSLTGGPTGELFF,TGTGCCAGCAGCCTCACGGGCGGGCCTACCGGGGAGCTGTTTTTT
TRBJ2-1,TRBV24-1,-,-,CATSDLEWAAGQFF,TGTGCCACCAGTGATTTGGAGTGGGCCGCGGGGCAGTTCTTC
TRBJ1-1,TRBV7-3,TRBD1,-,CASSLTTEGTGVRAFF,TGTGCCAGCAGCTTAACGACAGAGGGGACAGGGGTCAGGGCTTTCTTT
TRBJ1-5,TRBV7-8,-,once,CASSLVGTKYSNQPQHF,TGTGCCAGCAGCTTAGTTGGGACAAAGTATAGCAATCAGCCCCAGCATTTT
TRBJ2-5,TRBV30,-,-,CAWSGQETQYF,TGTGCCTGGAGCGGGCAAGAGACCCAGTACTTC
TRBJ2-2,TRBV4-1,TRBD2,-,CASSQELAGAGNTGELFF,TGCGCCAGCAGCCAAGAACTAGCGGGGGCCGGGAACACCGGGGAGCTGTTTTTT
TRBJ2-7,TRBV5-1,-,once,CASSFREDYEQYF,TGCGCCAGCAGCTTCAGGGAAGACTACGAGCAGTACTTC
TRBJ2-1,TRBV19,-,-,CASSIGRAGVNEQFF,TGTGCCAGTAGTATAGGCCGAGCGGGCGTTAATGAGCAGTTCTTC
TRBJ1-6,TRBV4-1,-,-,CASSQDGVLNSPLHF,TGCGCCAGCAGCCAAGATGGAGTTCTTAATTCACCCCTCCACTTT
TRBJ2-3,TRBV27,TRBD1,-,CASSGQGEGTDTQYF,TGTGCCAGCAGCGGACAGGGGGAAGGCACAGATACGCAGTATTTT
TRBJ2-2,TRBV7-6,-,-,CASTQGNTGELFF,TGTGCCAGCACTCAGGGAAACACCGGGGAGCTGTTTTTT
TRBJ2-7,TRBV28,TRBD2,few,CASSDTSGYEQYF,TGTGCCAGCTCGGATACTAGCGGCTACGAGCAGTACTTC
TRBJ2-5,TRBV11-3,-,-,CASSSEGPETQYF,TGTGCCAGCAGCTCAGAGGGCCCAGAGACCCAGTACTTC
TRBJ2-6,TRBV20-1,-,-,CSASSHTSGANVLTF,TGCAGTGCTAGTTCCCACACATCAGGGGCCAACGTCCTGACTTTC
TRBJ2-2,TRBV6-6,TRBD1,-,CASSYTGGNTGELFF,TGTGCCAGCAGTTACACAGGGGGGAACACCGGGGAGCTGTTTTTT
TRBJ2-7,TRBV21-1,-,-,CASSRLPGQGYEQYF,TGTGCCAGCAGCAGATTACCGGGACAGGGGTACGAGCAGTACTTC
TRBJ2-1,TRBV3-1/TRBV3-2,-,few,CASRNGGEQFF,TGTGCCAGCAGAAACGGGGGTGAGCAGTTCTTC
TRBJ2-7,TRBV19,-,-,CASSQAVGNYEQYF,TGTGCCAGTAGTCAGGCCGTTGGAAACTACGAGCAGTACTTC
TRBJ2-7,TRBV27,-,-,CVSSSGSPGSYEQYF,TGTGTCAGCAGTTCCGGCAGTCCCGGGTCCTACGAGCAGTACTTC
TRBJ2-7,TRBV23-1,TRBD1,-,CATSDRGRQGEQYF,TGCGCCACCTCGGACAGGGGGCGTCAAGGTGAGCAGTACTTC
TRBJ1-1,TRBV29-1,TRBD1,-,CSVKQGAETEAFF,TGCAGCGTTAAACAGGGGGCTGAGACTGAAGCTTTCTTT
TRBJ2-1,TRBV7-2,TRBD1,few,CASSLVQGLGNEQFF,TGTGCCAGCAGCTTAGTACAGGGGTTGGGCAATGAGCAGTTCTTC
TRBJ2-1,TRBV28,-,-,CASSLAGLPNNEQFF,TGTGCCAGCAGTCTCGCTGGACTACCGAACAATGAGCAGTTCTTC
TRBJ2-7,TRBV3-1/TRBV3-2,-,few,CASSQEGTSYEQYF,TGTGCCAGCAGCCAAGAGGGCACGTCCTACGAGCAGTACTTC
TRBJ2-1,TRBV15,TRBD2,-,CATSGEGLAGNEQFF,TGTGCCACCAGCGGGGAGGGACTAGCGGGGAATGAGCAGTTCTTC
TRBJ1-1,TRBV28,-,once,CATGGGHEAFF,TGTGCCACCGGGGGGGGACATGAAGCTTTCTTT
TRBJ1-5,TRBV12-3/TRBV12-4,-,-,CASSFAGGQPQHF,TGTGCCAGCAGTTTCGCGGGAGGACAGCCCCAGCATTTT
TRBJ1-3,TRBV10-3,-,many,CAIHNSLQGTGNTIYF,TGTGCCATACATAATTCCCTCCAGGGAACTGGAAACACCATATATTTT
TRBJ2-2,TRBV28,-,-,CASRRTGMSGELFF,TGTGCCAGCAGAAGAACAGGGATGTCCGGGGAGCTGTTTTTT
TRBJ1-4,TRBV6-1,TRBD1,-,CASSDGTGAGEKLFF,TGTGCCAGCAGTGATGGGACAGGGGCGGGTGAAAAACTGTTTTTT
TRBJ1-1,TRBV27,TRBD1,-,CASSPTTGGLIGLPNTEAFF,TGTGCCAGCAGTCCGACGACAGGGGGCTTGATCGGTTTGCCGAACACTGAAGCTTTCTTT
TRBJ1-1,TRBV19,-,-,CASSIWEGTEAFF,TGTGCCAGTAGTATCTGGGAGGGCACTGAAGCTTTCTTT
TRBJ1-1,TRBV9,-,once,CASSLDNMNTEAFF,TGTGCCAGCAGCCTAGACAACATGAACACTGAAGCTTTCTTT
TRBJ2-1,TRBV7-9,TRBD1,-,CASSSGQGAYNEQFF,TGTGCCAGCAGCTCGGGACAGGGGGCATACAATGAGCAGTTCTTC
TRBJ1-4,TRBV27,TRBD1,-,CASSLDRGGGKLFF,TGTGCCAGCAGCCTGGACAGGGGAGGAGGAAAACTGTTTTTT
TRBJ2-1,TRBV7-2,TRBD2,-,CASSLRSGGLYNEQFF,TGTGCCAGCAGCTTGCGAAGCGGGGGATTATACAATGAGCAGTTCTTC
TRBJ1-1,TRBV9,-,many,CASSAHFNTEAFF,TGTGCCAGCAGCGCCCACTTTAACACTGAAGCTTTCTTT
TRBJ2-1,TRBV7-2,TRBD1,-,CASSADRGRNEQFF,TGTGCCAGCAGCGCCGACAGGGGGCGCAATGAGCAGTTCTTC
TRBJ2-7,TRBV6-5,-,-,CASSRGTESEQYF,TGTGCCAGCAGTCGGGGGACAGAGTCCGAGCAGTACTTC
TRBJ1-1,TRBV5-1,TRBD1,-,CASSKTGSTEAFF,TGCGCCAGCAGCAAGACAGGGAGCACTGAAGCTTTCTTT